This T cell receptor (beta chain) is drawn from a study of T-cell memory formation after mild COVID-19. Study-wide findings and caveats: Among CD4+ contracting clones, most were CM and EM, and CD8+ ones EMRA. The pre-infection memory compartment contained some responding clones, suggesting cross-reactive memory joined. The study found balanced CD4/CD8 in clones contracting day 15 to 85 and a CD4+ lean in later expanders.

The CDR3 is 14 amino acids. Germline V gene data show CDR1 as LNHNV and CDR2 as YYDKDF (reference sequence). Trimming removed 1 base at V and 6 bases at J, with 13 bases between. cDNA libraries for TCR alpha and TCR beta, carrying sample barcodes and UMIs, came from 5'RACE with constant-segment primers. TCRdb re-called the 5' RACE reads through MiXCR, storing one row per CDR3 protein. Among about 400,000 distinct CDR3 sequences, less than 25% were seen once, and the ten largest hold approximately 14%. The table lists this clonotype with a few counts. Its target is unknown. The chain couples TRBV15 to TRBJ2-7; D possibly uses TRBD1 or TRBD2 (5 bases each). Sequencing was done on a sample of PBMCs or a T cell subset sorted from them (not recorded which). The source is an adult woman who had mild COVID-19 (a few samples of this study predate the infection). Cell type and time point are not known. The CDR3 sequence is CATSRGGRAGEQYF. The DNA of the CDR3 is TGTGCCACCAGCAGAGGGGGACGGGCGGGCGAGCAGTACTTC.